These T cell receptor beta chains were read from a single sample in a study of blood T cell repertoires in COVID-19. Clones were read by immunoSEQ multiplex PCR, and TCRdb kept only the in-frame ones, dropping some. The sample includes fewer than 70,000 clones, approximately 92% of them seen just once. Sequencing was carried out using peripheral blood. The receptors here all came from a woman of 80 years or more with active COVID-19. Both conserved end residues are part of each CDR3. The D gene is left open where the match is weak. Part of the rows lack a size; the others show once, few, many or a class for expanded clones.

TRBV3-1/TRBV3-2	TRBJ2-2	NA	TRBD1	CASSWGQGASGELFF	TGTGCCAGCAGCTGGGGACAGGGGGCGTCAGGGGAGCTGTTTTTT
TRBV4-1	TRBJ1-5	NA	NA	CASSQELWGRNQPQHF	TGCGCCAGCAGCCAAGAATTATGGGGGCGGAATCAGCCCCAGCATTTT
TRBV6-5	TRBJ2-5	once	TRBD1	CASSRDRQETQYF	TGTGCCAGCAGTCGGGACAGACAAGAGACCCAGTACTTC
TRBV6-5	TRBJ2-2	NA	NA	CASMETGDTGELFF	TGTGCCAGCATGGAGACAGGTGACACCGGGGAGCTGTTTTTT
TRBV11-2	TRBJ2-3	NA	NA	CASRQGRGVGTQYF	TGTGCCAGCAGACAGGGGCGGGGAGTCGGTACGCAGTATTTT
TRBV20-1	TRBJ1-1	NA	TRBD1	CSASLGDRGTEAFF	TGCAGTGCTAGTCTCGGGGACAGGGGGACTGAAGCTTTCTTT
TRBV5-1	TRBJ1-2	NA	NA	CASSLMGADGYTF	TGCGCCAGCAGCTTGATGGGGGCAGACGGCTACACCTTC
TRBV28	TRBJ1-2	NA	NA	CASSLWGRSDYGYTF	TGTGCCAGCAGTTTATGGGGGAGGAGTGACTATGGCTACACCTTC
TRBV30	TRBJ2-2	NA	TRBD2	CAWRASAGGPTGELFF	TGTGCCTGGAGGGCCTCAGCGGGAGGCCCCACCGGGGAGCTGTTTTTT
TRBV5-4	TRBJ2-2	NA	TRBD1	CASSPGQGDRGGELFF	TGTGCCAGCAGCCCCGGACAGGGGGATCGCGGCGGGGAGCTGTTTTTT
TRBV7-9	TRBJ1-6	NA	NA	CASSPPVRTGRSPLHF	TGTGCCAGCAGCCCGCCGGTCAGAACAGGGCGATCACCCCTCCACTTT
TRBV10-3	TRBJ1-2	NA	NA	CAISEVGQPYGYTF	TGTGCCATCAGTGAGGTCGGACAGCCATATGGCTACACCTTC
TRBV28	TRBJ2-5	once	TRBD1	CASSFQDRAKTQYF	TGTGCCAGCAGTTTTCAGGACAGGGCCAAGACCCAGTACTTC
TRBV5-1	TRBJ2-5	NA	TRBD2	CASAAGRGAFETQYF	TGCGCCAGCGCTGCGGGGCGGGGGGCCTTTGAGACCCAGTACTTC
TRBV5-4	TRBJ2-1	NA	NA	CASSFAGVGEQFF	TGTGCCAGCAGCTTCGCAGGGGTGGGTGAGCAGTTCTTC
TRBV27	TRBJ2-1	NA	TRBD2	CASRSGTSGRNEQFF	TGTGCCAGCAGATCCGGGACTAGCGGGAGAAATGAGCAGTTCTTC
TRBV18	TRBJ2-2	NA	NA	CASSPGGTGELFF	TGTGCCAGCTCACCAGGAGGCACCGGGGAGCTGTTTTTT
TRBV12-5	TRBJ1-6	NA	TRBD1	CASGFPGQGNSPLHF	TGTGCTAGTGGTTTCCCGGGACAGGGGAATTCACCCCTCCACTTT
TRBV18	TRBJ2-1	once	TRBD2	CASSSTLAGSYNEQFF	TGTGCCAGCTCATCAACACTAGCGGGCTCCTACAATGAGCAGTTCTTC
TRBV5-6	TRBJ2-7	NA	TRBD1	CASSLRTGDVSYEQYF	TGTGCCAGCAGCCTAAGGACAGGAGACGTCTCCTACGAGCAGTACTTC
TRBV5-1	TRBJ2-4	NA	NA	CASSLEGQRNIQYF	TGCGCCAGCAGCTTGGAAGGACAGAGAAACATTCAGTACTTC
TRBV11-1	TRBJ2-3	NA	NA	CASSLGGADTQYF	TGTGCCAGCAGCTTAGGGGGAGCAGATACGCAGTATTTT
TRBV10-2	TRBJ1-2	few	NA	CASSAQGYGYTF	TGCGCCAGCAGTGCCCAGGGATACGGCTACACCTTC
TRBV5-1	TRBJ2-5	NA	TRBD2	CASSSHGGAQETQYF	TGCGCCAGCAGCTCTCACGGGGGGGCCCAGGAGACCCAGTACTTC